Included here is one T cell receptor beta chain sequence, with context. Participants were aged roughly 18 to 100 years from more than 20 US areas. Participant reports of clinical history set cohort assignment. All recovered Cohort 3 donors got two negative PCRs, got clearance, or saw symptom resolution. V was clipped by 5 bases and J by 2 bases; unmatched bases: 13. The germline CDR1 and CDR2 sequences are SGHNT and YENEEA. The CDR3 totals 17 residues. This sample is part of a study of blood T cell repertoires in COVID-19. Turning to the study itself: The samples span acute and convalescent COVID-19 from the United States, Italy and Spain.

Only in-frame clones appear in the TCRdb table, and some are missing; sequencing was by immunoSEQ multiplex PCR. The sample lists 150,000 to 200,000 clones, about 84% occurring once. The clonotype comes from a man aged 40-50 years who had recovered from COVID-19. This sequence joins TRBV11-3 and TRBJ2-5, with TRBD1 identical over 8 bases. The sample consisted of PBMCs or T cells enriched from blood (not recorded which). CDR3 protein: CASSPTWAGTGQETQYF. As DNA, the CDR3 is TGTGCCAGCAGCCCAACATGGGCCGGGACAGGACAAGAGACCCAGTACTTC.